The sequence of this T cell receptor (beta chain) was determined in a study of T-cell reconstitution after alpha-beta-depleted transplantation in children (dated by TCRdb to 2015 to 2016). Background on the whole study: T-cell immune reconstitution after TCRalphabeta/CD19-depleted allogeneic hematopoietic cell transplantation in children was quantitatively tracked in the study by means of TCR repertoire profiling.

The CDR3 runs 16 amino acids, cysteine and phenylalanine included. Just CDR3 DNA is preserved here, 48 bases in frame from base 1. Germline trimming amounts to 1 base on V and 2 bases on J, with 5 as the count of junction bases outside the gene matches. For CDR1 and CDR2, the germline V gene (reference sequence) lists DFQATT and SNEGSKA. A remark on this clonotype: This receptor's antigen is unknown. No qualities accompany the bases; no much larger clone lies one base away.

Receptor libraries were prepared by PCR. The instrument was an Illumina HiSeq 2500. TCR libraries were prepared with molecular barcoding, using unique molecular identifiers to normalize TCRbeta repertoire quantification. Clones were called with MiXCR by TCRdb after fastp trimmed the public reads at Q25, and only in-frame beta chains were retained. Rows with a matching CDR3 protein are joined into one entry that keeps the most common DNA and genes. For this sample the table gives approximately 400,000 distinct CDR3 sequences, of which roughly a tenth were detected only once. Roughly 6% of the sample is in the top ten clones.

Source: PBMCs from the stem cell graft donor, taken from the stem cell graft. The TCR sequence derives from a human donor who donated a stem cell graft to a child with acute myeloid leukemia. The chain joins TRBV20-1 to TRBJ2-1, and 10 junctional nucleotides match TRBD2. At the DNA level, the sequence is TGCAGTGCTAGAGCCAGACTAGCGGGCGCCTACAATGAGCAGTTCTTC. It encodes CSARARLAGAYNEQFF.